This paragraph reports one T cell receptor beta chain. This entry belongs to a study of chemoradiotherapy in HPV16-positive cancers. V shed 4 bases and J 4 bases; nucleotides not matched to a gene: 5. Looked up from germline, CDR1 is SGHDN and CDR2 is FVKESK. The CDR3 is made up of 16 amino acids. Assay: immunoSEQ multiplex PCR; the TCRdb copy retains only in-frame clones and omits some. The table shows about 21,000 clones, with around 87% occurring only once. This TCR derives from a human donor with HPV-associated anogenital cancer. The chain combines TRBV14 with TRBJ2-3, with 13 bases lining up with TRBD2. The sample was blood, taken from a patient who underwent chemoradiotherapy. CDR3 sequence reads: CASSLGLAGVPDTQYF. The CDR3 DNA follows: TGTGCCAGCAGCCTCGGACTAGCGGGAGTCCCAGATACGCAGTATTTT.